This TCR beta chain was obtained from a study of blood T cell repertoires in COVID-19. Overall study: Before being deemed recovered, Cohort 3 donors had two negative PCRs, clearance, or symptom resolution. Italy, Spain and the United States were the sources of the convalescent and acute COVID-19 samples.

The participants were between about 18 and 95 years old and came from 24 US areas. This CDR3 has 16 residues. Trimming removed 0 bases at V and 1 base at J, with 10 bases between. Germline CDR1 is LGHDT and CDR2 is YNNKEL (reference sequence). In the source study's methods: How many nucleated cells were present was estimated from reference gene primer amplification. Clones were sequenced by immunoSEQ multiplex PCR, and TCRdb holds only the in-frame ones, with some missing. The V and J calls and clone size are taken from that table; D and trimming were inferred from the DNA. The data show 300,000 to 450,000 clones, with about 90% seen just once and less than 2.5% held by the top ten.

The sequenced sample consisted of PBMCs or T cells enriched from blood (not recorded which). The sequence came from a man aged 40-49 years in a cohort exposed to, infected with or recovered from COVID-19 (not recorded which). This chain joins TRBV3-1 (or the pseudogene TRBV3-2) and TRBJ2-1; the D is unclear. The chain's CDR3 is CASSQDIQESYNEQFF. CDR3 DNA sequence: TGTGCCAGCAGCCAAGACATCCAGGAATCCTACAATGAGCAGTTCTTC.